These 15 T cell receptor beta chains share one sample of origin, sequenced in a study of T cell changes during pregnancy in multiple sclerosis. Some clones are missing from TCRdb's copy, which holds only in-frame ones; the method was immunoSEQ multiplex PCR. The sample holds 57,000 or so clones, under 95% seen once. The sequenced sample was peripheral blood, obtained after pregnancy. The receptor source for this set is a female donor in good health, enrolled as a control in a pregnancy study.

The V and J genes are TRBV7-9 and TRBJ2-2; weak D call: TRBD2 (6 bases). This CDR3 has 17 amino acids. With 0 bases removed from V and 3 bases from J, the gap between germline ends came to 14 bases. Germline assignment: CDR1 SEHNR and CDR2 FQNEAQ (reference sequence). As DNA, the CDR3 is TGTGCCAGCAGCTTAGCGATGGCCGGGGGACACACCGGGGAGCTGTTTTTT. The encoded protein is CASSLAMAGGHTGELFF.

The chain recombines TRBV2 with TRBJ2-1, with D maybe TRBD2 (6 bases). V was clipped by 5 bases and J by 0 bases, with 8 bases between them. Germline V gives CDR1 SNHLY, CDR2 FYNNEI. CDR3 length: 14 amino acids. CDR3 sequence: CASSLALSYNEQFF. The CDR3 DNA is TGTGCCAGCAGTCTAGCGCTCTCCTACAATGAGCAGTTCTTC.

The CDR3 reads CASSSPGGGKNGYTF. Here the CDR3 DNA reads TGTGCCAGCAGTTCCCCAGGGGGCGGAAAAAATGGCTACACCTTC. The chain recombines TRBV28 with TRBJ1-2; 8 bases fit TRBD1. CDR1 and CDR2 from the germline V gene are MDHEN and SYDVKM. V trimming: 4 bases; J trimming: 6 bases; junction bases outside the gene matches: 10. This CDR3 has 15 amino acids.

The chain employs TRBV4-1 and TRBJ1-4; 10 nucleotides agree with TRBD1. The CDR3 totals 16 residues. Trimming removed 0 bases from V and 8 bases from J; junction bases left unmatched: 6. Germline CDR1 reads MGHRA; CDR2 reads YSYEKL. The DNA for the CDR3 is TGCGCCAGCAGCCAAGATCGGACAGGGGGGTGGGAAAAACTGTTTTTT. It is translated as CASSQDRTGGWEKLFF.

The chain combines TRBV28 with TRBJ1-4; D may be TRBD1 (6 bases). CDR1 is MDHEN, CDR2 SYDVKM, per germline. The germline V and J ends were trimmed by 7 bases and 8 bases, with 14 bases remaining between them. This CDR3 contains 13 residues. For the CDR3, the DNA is TGTGCCAGCATCTTTCTAGGGGGAGAAAAACTGTTTTTT. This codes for CASIFLGGEKLFF.

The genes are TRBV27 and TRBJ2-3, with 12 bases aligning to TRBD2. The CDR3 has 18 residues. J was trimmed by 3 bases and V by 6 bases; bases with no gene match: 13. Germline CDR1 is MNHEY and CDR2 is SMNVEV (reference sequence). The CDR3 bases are TGTGCCAGCAGCAAGTCGGGTTGGCTAGCGGGGGGGACAGATACGCAGTATTTT. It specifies CASSKSGWLAGGTDTQYF.

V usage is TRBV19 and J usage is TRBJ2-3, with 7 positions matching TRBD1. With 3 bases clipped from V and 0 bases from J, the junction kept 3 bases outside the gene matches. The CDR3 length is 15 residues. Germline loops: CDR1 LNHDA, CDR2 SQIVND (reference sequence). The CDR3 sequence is CASSIDRASTDTQYF. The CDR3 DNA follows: TGTGCCAGTAGTATCGACAGGGCTAGCACAGATACGCAGTATTTT. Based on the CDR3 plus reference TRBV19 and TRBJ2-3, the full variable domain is DGGITQSPKYLFRKEGQNVTLSCEQNLNHDAMYWYRQDPGQGLRLIYYSQIVNDFQKGDIAEGYSVSREKKESFPLTVTSAQKNPTAFYLCASSIDRASTDTQYFGPGTRLTVL.

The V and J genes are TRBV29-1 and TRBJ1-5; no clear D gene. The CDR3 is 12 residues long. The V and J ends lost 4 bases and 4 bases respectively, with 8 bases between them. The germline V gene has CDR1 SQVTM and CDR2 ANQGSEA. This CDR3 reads CSVVGDNQPQHF. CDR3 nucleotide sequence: TGCAGCGTTGTCGGGGATAATCAGCCCCAGCATTTT.

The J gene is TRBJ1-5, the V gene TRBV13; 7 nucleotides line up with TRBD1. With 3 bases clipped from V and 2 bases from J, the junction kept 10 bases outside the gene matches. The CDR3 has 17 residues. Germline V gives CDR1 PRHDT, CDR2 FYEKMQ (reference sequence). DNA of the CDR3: TGTGCCAGCAGCTTCCGACAGGGAAGAAGTGGCAATCAGCCCCAGCATTTT. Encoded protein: CASSFRQGRSGNQPQHF.

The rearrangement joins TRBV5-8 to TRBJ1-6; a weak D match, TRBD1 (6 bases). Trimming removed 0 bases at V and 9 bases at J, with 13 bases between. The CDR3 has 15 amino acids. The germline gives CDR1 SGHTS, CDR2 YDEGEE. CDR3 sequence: CASSLGAGAGSPLHF. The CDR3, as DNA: TGTGCCAGCAGCTTGGGGGCAGGGGCCGGTTCACCCCTCCACTTT.

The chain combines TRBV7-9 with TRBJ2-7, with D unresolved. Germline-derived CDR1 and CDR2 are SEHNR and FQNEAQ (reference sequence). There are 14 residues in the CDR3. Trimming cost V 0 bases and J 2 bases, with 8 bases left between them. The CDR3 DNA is TGTGCCAGCAGCTTAGCGAGGCAGACCTACGAGCAGTACTTC. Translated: CASSLARQTYEQYF.

The CDR3 reads CASSARTGYGELFF. For the CDR3, the DNA is TGTGCCAGCAGCGCCCGAACAGGGTACGGGGAGCTGTTTTTT. The V and J genes are TRBV7-9 and TRBJ2-2, with D possibly TRBD1 on 6 matching bases. V dropped 5 bases and J dropped 7 bases, with 14 bases sitting between them. The germline V gene encodes CDR1 SEHNR and CDR2 FQNEAQ (reference sequence). The CDR3 is 14 amino acids.

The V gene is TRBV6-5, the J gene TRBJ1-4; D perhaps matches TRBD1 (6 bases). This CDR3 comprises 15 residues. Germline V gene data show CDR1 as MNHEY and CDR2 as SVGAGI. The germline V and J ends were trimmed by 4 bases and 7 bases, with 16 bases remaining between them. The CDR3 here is CASSSGVTASEKLFF. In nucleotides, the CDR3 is TGTGCCAGCAGTTCAGGGGTGACAGCGAGTGAAAAACTGTTTTTT.

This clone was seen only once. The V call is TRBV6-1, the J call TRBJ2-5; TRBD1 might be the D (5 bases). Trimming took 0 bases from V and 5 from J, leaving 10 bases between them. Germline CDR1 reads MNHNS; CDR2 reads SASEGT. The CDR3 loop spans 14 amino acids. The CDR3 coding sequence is TGTGCCAGCAGTGAAGCAGGGGCGTGGGAGACCCAGTACTTC. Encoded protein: CASSEAGAWETQYF.

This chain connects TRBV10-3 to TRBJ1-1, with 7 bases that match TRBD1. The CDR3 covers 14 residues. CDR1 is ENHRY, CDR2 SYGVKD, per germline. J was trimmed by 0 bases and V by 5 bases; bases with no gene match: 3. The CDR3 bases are TGTGCCATCAGTCGACAGGGTCTGAACACTGAAGCTTTCTTT. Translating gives CAISRQGLNTEAFF.